The sequence of this TCR beta chain was determined in a study of follicular helper T cells after annual influenza vaccination. Study-wide background: Some donors were sampled over the 2013-2014, 2014-2015 and 2015-2016 vaccinations.

Details on this clone: As yet, its antigen is unknown.

Trimming took 6 bases from V and 2 from J, leaving 20 bases between them. CDR3 length: 15 residues. In germline, CDR1 is SQVTM, CDR2 ANQGSEA. Libraries were prepared by immunoSEQ multiplex PCR; TCRdb keeps only in-frame clonotypes and omits some of them. The profile covers some 14,000 clones, with 78% appearing a single time and 0.4% to 0.55% taken by the ten largest. The study's findings and limits: Plasmablast frequency change correlated with clonality change in ICOS+CD38+ cTfh. For non-cTfh compartments, undersampling could not be ruled out. Successive annual vaccinations recalled a recurrent oligoclonal ICOS+CD38+ cTfh response with influenza-specific clonotypes.

The time point was: 2015-2016 season, pre-vaccination. Sequencing used CXCR5- memory CD4+ T cells sorted from blood, obtained on the day of influenza vaccination. The TCR originated in an adult who received the influenza vaccine. The chain carries TRBV29-1 and TRBJ2-7; D is unclear. The CDR3 is CSVEQDKGTTYEQYF. CDR3 sequence (DNA): TGCAGCGTCGAGCAAGATAAGGGAACCACCTACGAGCAGTACTTC.